This T cell receptor (beta chain) appears in the sequencing data of a study of blood T cell repertoires in COVID-19. Study-wide background: PBMCs, B-cell-depleted T cells, or T cells were the source of the cDNA or gDNA that made up the material.

Regarding this clone: Other DNA sequences in the same sample also yield this CDR3.

V gave up 4 bases and J gave up 2 bases, with 6 bases separating them. CDR1 is SQVTM, CDR2 ANQGSEA, per germline. The CDR3 spans 11 residues. Sequencing used immunoSEQ multiplex PCR; TCRdb keeps in-frame clones, though not all of them. The sample has roughly 250,000 clones; around nine tenths are singletons. This clonotype originated in a man aged 35-49 years who had recovered from COVID-19. This chain links TRBV29-1 with TRBJ2-7; D ambiguous. Sequenced: peripheral blood. The CDR3 here is CSVGAAYEQYF. The CDR3, as DNA: TGCAGCGTTGGGGCAGCCTACGAGCAGTACTTC.